This note documents a single T cell receptor (beta chain) sequence. Its antigen is unknown. The data stem from a study of blood T cells in healthy people across ages. PCR was performed a second time for roughly 7 to 12 cycles using a sample-barcoded 5' primer and a J-beta primer mix. TCRdb re-derived calls from the 5' RACE reads in MiXCR, one entry per CDR3 protein. This sample has approximately 800,000 distinct CDR3 sequences; 40% to 65% occur once, and the top ten carry under 50%. Every donor gave approximately 10 milliliters of peripheral blood. Every sample had a minimum of 6 million PBMCs isolated. Notes on the study in general: No one knew whether donors had CMV, which possibly confounded expanded clonotype changes. Using unsorted PBMCs precluded a conclusive naive versus antigen-experienced comparison.

There are 16 residues in the CDR3. Trimming at V came to 4 bases and at J to 9 bases, leaving 9 bases not matched to a gene. Germline CDR1 and CDR2: SGDLS and YYNGEE. Sequenced material: blood. The sequence was obtained from a man older than 75 in good health. The rearrangement links TRBV9 to TRBJ2-4; TRBD2 matches at 14 bases. Here the CDR3 DNA reads TGTGCCAGCAGCCCCCCCGGGACTAGCGGGAGAAGCATTCAGTACTTC. Its protein product is CASSPPGTSGRSIQYF.